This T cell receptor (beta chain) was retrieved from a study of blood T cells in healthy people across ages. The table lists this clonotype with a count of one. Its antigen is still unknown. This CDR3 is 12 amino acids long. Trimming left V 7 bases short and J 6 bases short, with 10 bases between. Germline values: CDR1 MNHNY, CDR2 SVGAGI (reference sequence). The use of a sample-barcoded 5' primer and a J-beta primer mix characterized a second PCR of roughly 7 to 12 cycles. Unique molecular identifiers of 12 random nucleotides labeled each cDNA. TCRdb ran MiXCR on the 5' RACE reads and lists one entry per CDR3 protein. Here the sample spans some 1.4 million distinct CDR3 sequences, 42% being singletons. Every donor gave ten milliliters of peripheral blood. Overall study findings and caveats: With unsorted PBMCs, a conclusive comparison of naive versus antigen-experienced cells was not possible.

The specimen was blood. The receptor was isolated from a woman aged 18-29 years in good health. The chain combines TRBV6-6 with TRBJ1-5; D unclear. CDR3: CASTKWSQPQHF. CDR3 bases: TGTGCCAGCACAAAGTGGTCTCAGCCCCAGCATTTT.